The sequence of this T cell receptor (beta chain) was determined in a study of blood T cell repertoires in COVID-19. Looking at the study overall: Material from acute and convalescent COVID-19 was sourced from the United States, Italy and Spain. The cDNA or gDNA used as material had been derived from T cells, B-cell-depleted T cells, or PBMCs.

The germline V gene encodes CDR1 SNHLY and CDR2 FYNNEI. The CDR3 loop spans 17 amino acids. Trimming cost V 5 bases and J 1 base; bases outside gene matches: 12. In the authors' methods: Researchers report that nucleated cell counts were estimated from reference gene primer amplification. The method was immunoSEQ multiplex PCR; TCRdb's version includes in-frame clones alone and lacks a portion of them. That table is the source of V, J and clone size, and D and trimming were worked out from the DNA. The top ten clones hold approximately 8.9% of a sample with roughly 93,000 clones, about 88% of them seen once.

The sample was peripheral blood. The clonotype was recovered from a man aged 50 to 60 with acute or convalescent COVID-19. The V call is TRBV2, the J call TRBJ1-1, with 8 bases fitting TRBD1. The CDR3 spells CASSPGQGLRSNTEAFF. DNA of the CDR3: TGTGCCAGCAGTCCTGGACAGGGACTAAGATCGAACACTGAAGCTTTCTTT.